These 28 T cell receptor beta chains originate from one sample sequenced in a study of early T cells in non-severe SARS-CoV-2 infection. TCRdb processed the 5' RACE reads anew with MiXCR; each CDR3 protein has one entry. The sample consists of about 66,000 distinct CDR3 sequences, about 13% of them appearing once. The sample taken for sequencing was whole blood. The receptors stem from an adult who was a healthcare worker with PCR-confirmed SARS-CoV-2 infection or an uninfected control (not recorded which).

This clonotype was detected only a few times. The CDR3 reads CASSLIGGRELFF. The DNA for the CDR3 is TGTGCCAGCAGCCTTATCGGTGGAAGGGAGCTGTTTTTT. This chain connects TRBV5-4 to TRBJ2-2; D is unresolved. Per the germline V gene, CDR1 is SGHNT and CDR2 is YYREEE (reference sequence). This CDR3 is built from 13 residues. Deletions cut 4 bases from V and 9 bases from J, with 13 bases between.

This clonotype has ten or more counts. V and J are TRBV6-5 and TRBJ2-7; 10 bases map to TRBD2. Trimming took 2 bases from V and 0 from J; bases not matched to a gene: 16. Germline V gives CDR1 MNHEY, CDR2 SVGAGI. CDR3 length: 20 residues. DNA for the CDR3: TGTGCCAGCAGTTACCCTGAACTAGCGGGATTGATCGGGAGCTCCTACGAGCAGTACTTC. Amino acids: CASSYPELAGLIGSSYEQYF.

This clonotype appeared a single time. This chain links TRBV29-1 with TRBJ2-1, with 12 positions matching TRBD2. This CDR3 has 17 residues. The V gene's germline CDR1 is SQVTM and CDR2 ANQGSEA. After removal of 4 bases from V and 0 bases from J, the junction contained 7 bases not matched to a gene. DNA of the CDR3: TGCAGCGTTGTTGGACTAGCGGGATTTAGCTCCTACAATGAGCAGTTCTTC. Protein product: CSVVGLAGFSSYNEQFF.

The rearrangement links TRBV29-1 to TRBJ2-2; 8 bases are shared with TRBD2. The CDR3 consists of 15 residues. The germline CDR1 and CDR2 sequences are SQVTM and ANQGSEA. J lost 7 bases, V lost 7 bases, and 14 bases had no gene match. CDR3 region: CSASNAGTRNGELFF. The CDR3 nucleotides read TGCAGCGCCTCAAATGCGGGGACTAGAAACGGGGAGCTGTTTTTT.

This clonotype was recorded at least ten times. The chain recombines TRBV7-2 with TRBJ1-6, with 7 bases lining up with TRBD1. The V and J ends lost 5 bases and 7 bases, in that order; junction bases with no gene match: 5. The CDR3 extends over 14 amino acids. The V gene's germline CDR1 is SGHTA and CDR2 FQGNSA. The CDR3 DNA reads TGTGCCAGCAGCGGGGAGACAGGGAATTCACCCCTCCACTTT. Amino acids: CASSGETGNSPLHF.

The chain carries TRBV2 and TRBJ2-5; the D is unclear. V was cut by 3 bases and J by 7 bases, with 15 bases left in between. There are 14 residues in the CDR3. Per the germline V gene, CDR1 is SNHLY and CDR2 is FYNNEI. The CDR3 sequence is CASSESFREGTQYF. CDR3 coding DNA: TGTGCCAGCAGTGAGTCCTTCAGAGAAGGGACCCAGTACTTC.

This sequence joins TRBV29-1 and TRBJ2-7; tentatively, D is TRBD2 (7 bases). The germline gives CDR1 SQVTM, CDR2 ANQGSEA. Trimming shortened V by 7 bases and J by 12 bases, and 25 bases separated the two germline ends. This CDR3 is 13 amino acids long. This chain's CDR3 is CSASTGHLPGGYF. The CDR3 coding sequence is TGCAGCGCTTCGACAGGCCATTTGCCGGGGGGGTACTTC.

This clonotype has at least ten counts. V gene TRBV10-3 combines with J gene TRBJ2-3; TRBD2 is a possible D gene (6 bases). The CDR3 length is 17 residues. Germline V lookup: CDR1 ENHRY, CDR2 SYGVKD. V lost 3 bases and J 0 bases, leaving 16 bases between the germline ends. CDR3 sequence: CAISDGSGGVSTDTQYF. CDR3 nucleotides: TGTGCCATCAGTGACGGGTCTGGCGGGGTTAGCACAGATACGCAGTATTTT.

This clonotype was counted between two and nine times. The V call is TRBV7-6, the J call TRBJ2-2, with 11 bases fitting TRBD2. In germline, CDR1 is SGHVS, CDR2 FNYEAQ. The length of the CDR3 is 15 residues. V lost 8 bases to trimming and J lost 4 bases; unmatched junction nucleotides: 6. Written as DNA, the CDR3 is TGTGCCAGCCGACTCGGGACTAGCGGCACCGGGGAGCTGTTTTTT. Translated, it gives CASRLGTSGTGELFF.

This clonotype has more than one count but fewer than ten. V usage is TRBV7-2 and J usage is TRBJ2-7; TRBD2 matches at 7 bases. The CDR3 runs to 12 residues. Trimming cost V 10 bases and J 4 bases; bases outside gene matches: 7. Per the germline V gene, CDR1 is SGHTA and CDR2 is FQGNSA. The CDR3 spells CATGGTTYEQYF. The CDR3 bases are TGTGCCACCGGAGGGACTACTTACGAGCAGTACTTC.

This clonotype appeared a few times. V gene TRBV19 combines with J gene TRBJ2-7; D is undetermined. Trimming took off 7 bases at V and 6 bases at J, with 16 bases between the two ends. The CDR3 length is 13 residues. Germline V gene sequence: CDR1 LNHDA, CDR2 SQIVND (reference sequence). CDR3 bases: TGTGCCAGTACCCCGACTCATGCAGGCGAGCAGTACTTC. Its protein product is CASTPTHAGEQYF.

The V gene is TRBV2, the J gene TRBJ2-7; D call uncertain. The V gene lost 6 bases and the J gene lost 2 bases, with 17 bases spanning the gap. The CDR3 spans 15 residues. Germline CDR1 SNHLY, CDR2 FYNNEI. The CDR3 DNA reads as TGTGCCAGCAGCCCTGAGAAAGTGAGACCCTACGAGCAGTACTTC. As protein: CASSPEKVRPYEQYF.

The chain couples TRBV5-6 to TRBJ2-6, with TRBD1 identical over 10 bases. The CDR3 spans 19 residues. V lost 4 bases, J lost 0 bases, and 10 bases stayed unmatched. Germline-derived CDR1 and CDR2 are SGHDT and YYEEEE. In DNA form, the CDR3 reads TGTGCCAGCAGCAGTGGGACAGGGGCTAAACTCTCTGGGGCCAACGTCCTGACTTTC. Protein sequence: CASSSGTGAKLSGANVLTF.

This clonotype was recorded many times. The CDR3 region has the DNA TGTGCCAGCAGTGAAGCGTGGGCCAACTACTACGAGCAGTACTTC. This translates into CASSEAWANYYEQYF. The chain links TRBV6-1 to TRBJ2-7; D not resolved. Per germline, CDR1 MNHNS and CDR2 SASEGT. This CDR3 comprises 15 residues. Trimming pared 0 bases from V and 3 bases from J, leaving 12 bases between.

The sample holds a few counts of this clonotype. This chain connects TRBV6-2 or TRBV6-3 to TRBJ1-1; D is unclear. The V gene's germline CDR1 is MNHEY and CDR2 SVGEGT. The CDR3 contains 13 residues. The ends were cut back, 6 bases at V and 1 base at J, with 9 bases in the middle. This chain's CDR3 is CASSPQPNTEAFF. In DNA form, the CDR3 reads TGTGCCAGCAGCCCACAGCCGAACACTGAAGCTTTCTTT.

The chain joins TRBV20-1 to TRBJ2-5; 8 positions agree with TRBD1. The CDR3 totals 14 residues. Trimming removed 6 bases from V and 1 base from J; junction bases left unmatched: 7. Per germline, CDR1 DFQATT and CDR2 SNEGSKA (reference sequence). The CDR3 DNA sequence: TGCAGTGCCACGACAGGGGCGTCCCAAGAGACCCAGTACTTC. It is translated as CSATTGASQETQYF.

In this sample, this clonotype turned up a few times. The rearrangement joins TRBV28 to TRBJ2-1; maybe TRBD2 (6 bases). V was trimmed by 6 bases and J by 3 bases, leaving 12 bases between them. This CDR3 contains 14 residues. Germline V CDR1 and CDR2: MDHEN, SYDVKM. The CDR3 is CASRGGTFYNEQFF. The CDR3, as DNA: TGTGCCAGCAGAGGCGGGACTTTCTACAATGAGCAGTTCTTC.

This sequence joins TRBV12-3 or TRBV12-4 and TRBJ2-7; unclear D gene. This CDR3 spans 15 amino acids. Trimming took 5 bases from V and 3 from J, leaving 17 bases between them. The CDR3 reads CASSPGLTNHYEQYF. The CDR3 bases are TGTGCCAGCAGTCCAGGCCTGACAAATCACTACGAGCAGTACTTC.

This clonotype was recorded a few times. DNA of the CDR3: TGCAGCGTGGGGAGGACAGGGTCTGAGCAGTACTTC. It is translated as CSVGRTGSEQYF. The chain recombines TRBV29-1 with TRBJ2-7, with 8 bases fitting TRBD1. Germline V lookup: CDR1 SQVTM, CDR2 ANQGSEA. Losses at the gene ends were 6 bases for V and 7 bases for J; bases not matched to a gene: 8. The CDR3 loop spans 12 amino acids.

Ten or more counts support this clonotype. The gene calls are TRBV7-2 and TRBJ2-5; D is perhaps TRBD2 (6 bases). The ends were cut back, 2 bases at V and 4 bases at J, with 8 bases in the middle. The CDR3 consists of 13 residues. CDR1 is SGHTA and CDR2 is FQGNSA in the germline V gene. CDR3 protein: CASSLRGIETQYF. The CDR3 nucleotides are TGTGCCAGCAGCTTACGGGGGATAGAGACCCAGTACTTC.

The rearrangement joins TRBV5-1 to TRBJ2-1, with 8 bases that match TRBD1. The CDR3 has 14 residues. CDR1 and CDR2 (germline): SGHRS, YFSETQ. With 4 bases clipped from V and 2 bases from J, the junction kept 2 bases outside the gene matches. In DNA form, the CDR3 reads TGCGCCAGCAGCAGGGGACAGGCCTACAATGAGCAGTTCTTC. This sequence encodes CASSRGQAYNEQFF.

The V call is TRBV6-1, the J call TRBJ2-2; D is tentatively TRBD1 or TRBD2 (5 bases each). The CDR3 is made up of 15 amino acids. In germline, CDR1 is MNHNS, CDR2 SASEGT. Trimming shortened V by 4 bases and J by 1 base, and 10 bases separated the two germline ends. For the CDR3, the DNA is TGTGCCAGCAGTGCCCGGGGCGTGAACACCGGGGAGCTGTTTTTT. Translating gives CASSARGVNTGELFF.

This clonotype was seen at least ten times. The chain employs TRBV20-1 and TRBJ1-5; 7 positions match TRBD1. Germline CDR1 and CDR2: DFQATT and SNEGSKA (reference sequence). After removal of 3 bases from V and 7 bases from J, the junction contained 12 bases not matched to a gene. The CDR3 is 15 residues long. The CDR3 loop reads CSASQLDRMGQPQHF. The CDR3 DNA follows: TGCAGTGCTAGCCAACTGGACAGGATGGGGCAGCCCCAGCATTTT.

This chain links TRBV5-6 with TRBJ2-7; D remains ambiguous. Germline CDR1 is SGHDT and CDR2 is YYEEEE. Trimming stripped 8 bases from V and 6 bases from J, with 12 bases between. CDR3 length: 11 amino acids. DNA for the CDR3: TGTGCCAGGCGAAGCCCCCGCGAGCAGTACTTC. This gives the protein CARRSPREQYF.

This clonotype has ten or more counts. This chain's CDR3 is CASSHDGTRTDTQYF. The CDR3 DNA is TGTGCCAGCAGCCACGACGGGACCCGCACAGATACGCAGTATTTT. The chain employs TRBV3-1 and TRBJ2-3, with D perhaps assigned TRBD1 or TRBD2 (5 bases each). Germline V gene sequence: CDR1 LGHDT, CDR2 YNNKEL (reference sequence). Trimming pared 3 bases from V and 1 base from J, leaving 11 bases between. The CDR3 extends over 15 amino acids.

This clonotype appeared many times. V gene TRBV29-1 combines with J gene TRBJ2-7, with 12 bases identical to TRBD1. The CDR3 extends over 15 amino acids. The junction had 11 bases not matched to a gene; V was cut back by 7 bases and J by 4 bases. Germline V lookup: CDR1 SQVTM, CDR2 ANQGSEA. CDR3 sequence (DNA): TGCAGCGCCCCTCGGGACAGGGGGCTTTGTTACGAGCAGTACTTC. This codes for CSAPRDRGLCYEQYF.

In its sample, this clonotype was seen a few times. The chain links TRBV6-2 or TRBV6-3 to TRBJ2-5; D is uncertain. Germline CDR1 MNHEY, CDR2 SVGEGT. V lost 6 bases, J lost 3 bases, and 8 bases lay in between. The CDR3 contains 12 residues. CDR3: CASSNTKETQYF. CDR3 DNA: TGTGCCAGCAGCAATACGAAAGAGACCCAGTACTTC.

This clonotype showed up many times. This sequence joins TRBV6-5 and TRBJ2-2, with TRBD2 matching over 8 bases. V lost 6 bases, J lost 6 bases, and 15 bases stayed unmatched. CDR1 and CDR2 from the germline V gene are MNHEY and SVGAGI. This CDR3 is built from 17 residues. The CDR3 region has the DNA TGTGCCAGCAGCCGGACTAGCTCAAGCCCTGGCGCCGGGGAGCTGTTTTTT. It specifies CASSRTSSSPGAGELFF.